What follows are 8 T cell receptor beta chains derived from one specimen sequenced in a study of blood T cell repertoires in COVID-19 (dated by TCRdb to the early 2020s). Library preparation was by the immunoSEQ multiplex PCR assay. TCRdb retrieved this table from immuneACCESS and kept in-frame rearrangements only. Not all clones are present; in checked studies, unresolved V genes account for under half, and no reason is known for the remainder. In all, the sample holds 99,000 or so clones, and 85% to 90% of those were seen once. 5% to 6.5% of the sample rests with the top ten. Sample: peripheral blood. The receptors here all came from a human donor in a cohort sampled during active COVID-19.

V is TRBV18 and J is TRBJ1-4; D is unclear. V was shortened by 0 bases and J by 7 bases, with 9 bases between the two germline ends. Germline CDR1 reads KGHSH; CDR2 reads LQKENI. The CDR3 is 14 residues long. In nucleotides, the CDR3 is TGTGCCAGCTCACCACCAGGAGTCGGTGAAAAACTGTTTTTT. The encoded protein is CASSPPGVGEKLFF.

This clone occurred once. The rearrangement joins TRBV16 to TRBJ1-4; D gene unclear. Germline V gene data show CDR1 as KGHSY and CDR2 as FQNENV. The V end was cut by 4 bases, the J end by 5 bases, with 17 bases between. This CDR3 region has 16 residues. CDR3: CASSPVSAGSNEKLFF. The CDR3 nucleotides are TGTGCCAGCAGCCCGGTATCTGCCGGGTCAAATGAAAAACTGTTTTTT.

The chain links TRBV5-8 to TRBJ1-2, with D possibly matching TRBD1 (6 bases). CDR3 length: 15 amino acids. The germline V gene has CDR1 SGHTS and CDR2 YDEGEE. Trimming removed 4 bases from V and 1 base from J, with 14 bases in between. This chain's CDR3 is CASSIGQRVNYGYTF. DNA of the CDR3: TGTGCCAGCAGCATCGGACAGAGAGTTAACTATGGCTACACCTTC.

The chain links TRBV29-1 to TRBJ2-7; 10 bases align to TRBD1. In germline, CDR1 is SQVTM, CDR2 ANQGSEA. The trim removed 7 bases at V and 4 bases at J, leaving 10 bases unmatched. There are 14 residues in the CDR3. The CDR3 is CSAITRDRGYEQYF. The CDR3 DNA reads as TGCAGCGCGATTACCCGGGACAGGGGATACGAGCAGTACTTC.

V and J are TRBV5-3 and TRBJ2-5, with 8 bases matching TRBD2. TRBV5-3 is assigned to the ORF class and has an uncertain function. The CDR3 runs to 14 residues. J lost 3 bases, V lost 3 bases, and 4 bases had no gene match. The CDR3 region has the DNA TGTGCCAGAAGCTCGGGGACTAGTGAAGAGACCCAGTACTTC. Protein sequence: CARSSGTSEETQYF.

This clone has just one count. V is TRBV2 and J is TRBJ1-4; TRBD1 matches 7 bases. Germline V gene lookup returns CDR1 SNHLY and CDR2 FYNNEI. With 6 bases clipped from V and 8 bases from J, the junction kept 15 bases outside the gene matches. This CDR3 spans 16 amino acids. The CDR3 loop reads CASRNGDSQGGEKLFF. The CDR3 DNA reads TGTGCCAGCAGAAATGGCGACAGTCAGGGGGGAGAAAAACTGTTTTTT. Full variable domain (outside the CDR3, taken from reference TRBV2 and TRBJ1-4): EPEVTQTPSHQVTQMGQEVILRCVPISNHLYFYWYRQILGQKVEFLVSFYNNEISEKSEIFDDQFSVERPDGSNFTLKIRSTKLEDSAMYFCASRNGDSQGGEKLFFGSGTQLSVL.

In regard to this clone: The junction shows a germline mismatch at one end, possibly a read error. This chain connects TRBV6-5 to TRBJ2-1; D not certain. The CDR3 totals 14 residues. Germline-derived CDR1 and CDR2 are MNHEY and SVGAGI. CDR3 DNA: TGTGCCAGCACTCAGGTGCCCTCCCACAATGAGCAGTTCTTC. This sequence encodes CASTQVPSHNEQFF.

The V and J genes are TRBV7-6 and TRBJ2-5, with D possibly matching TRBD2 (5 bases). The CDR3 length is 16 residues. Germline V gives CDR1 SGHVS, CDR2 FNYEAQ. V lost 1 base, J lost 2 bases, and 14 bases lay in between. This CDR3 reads CASSLVEGEGQETQYF. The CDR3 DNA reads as TGTGCCAGCAGCTTAGTTGAGGGAGAGGGTCAAGAGACCCAGTACTTC.